This TCR beta chain is drawn from a study of long-term antiretroviral therapy in people with HIV. General study points: Clones expanded before ART dominated the repertoire at all time points.

This CDR3 region has 10 residues. Germline V CDR1 and CDR2: MNHNY, SVGAGI (reference sequence). As regards this clone: Its antigen is unknown.

Runs used v3.0 of the immunoSEQ assay and were done at survey level. Sequencing used immunoSEQ multiplex PCR; TCRdb keeps in-frame clones, though not all of them. The table includes about 28,000 clones, under 85% detected once. Every sample had 1-10 million cryopreserved PBMC in it before DNA extraction. This clonotype was obtained from a man in his forties or fifties with HIV. This specimen consisted of unsorted PBMCs, obtained 3 years after starting antiretroviral therapy. J is TRBJ2-7 and V is TRBV6-6, with 7 bases matching TRBD2. The CDR3 DNA reads as TGTGCAGCGGGGATGTACGAGCAGTACTTC. This sequence encodes CAAGMYEQYF.